Sequencing of this TCR beta chain was carried out in a study of cytomegalovirus exposure and HLA in healthy donors. Study-wide points: The authors reported that TCR beta sequences could predict HLA-A and HLA-B alleles. These predictions were accurate for most subjects in the first cohort.

Regarding this clone: What it recognizes is unknown.

V dropped 2 bases and J dropped 3 bases, with 2 bases sitting between them. CDR3 length: 11 residues. In germline, CDR1 is SGHRS, CDR2 YFSETQ. Primers included in the PCR were 60 Vbeta and 13 Jbeta primers. TCRdb's copy holds only in-frame clones and misses some; the assay was immunoSEQ multiplex PCR. The sample consists of about 82,000 clones, approximately 74% of them appearing once. The sample comprised PBMCs. The chain employs TRBV5-1 and TRBJ2-5; D remains unclear. This TCR came from a woman aged 50 to 60 in good health and CMV-seropositive. In DNA, the CDR3 is TGCGCCAGCAGCTTCGAAGAGACCCAGTACTTC. This codes for CASSFEETQYF.